This T cell receptor beta chain comes out of a study of CD8 T cells in Susac syndrome. Random hexamers served to reverse transcribe roughly 0.45 to 1 ug RNA. One entry per CDR3 protein, called by TCRdb with MiXCR from the immunoSEQ multiplex PCR reads. The profile covers some 95,000 distinct CDR3 sequences, with approximately 92% appearing a single time and less than 0.35% taken by the ten largest. This clonotype was recorded once. Between the trimmed V and J ends, which lost 5 bases and 8 bases, there was a span of 19 bases. The CDR3 is 15 residues long. The germline CDR1 and CDR2 sequences are SGHAT and FQNNGV.

This sequence joins TRBV11-2 and TRBJ2-4, with D tentatively TRBD2 (6 bases). Sequences were obtained from CD8+ T cells from PBMCs. The sequence derives from a human donor in good health. The CDR3 DNA reads as TGTGCCAGCAGCGAACCGTGGGGAGGCGGACACATTCAGTACTTC. Translation: CASSEPWGGGHIQYF.